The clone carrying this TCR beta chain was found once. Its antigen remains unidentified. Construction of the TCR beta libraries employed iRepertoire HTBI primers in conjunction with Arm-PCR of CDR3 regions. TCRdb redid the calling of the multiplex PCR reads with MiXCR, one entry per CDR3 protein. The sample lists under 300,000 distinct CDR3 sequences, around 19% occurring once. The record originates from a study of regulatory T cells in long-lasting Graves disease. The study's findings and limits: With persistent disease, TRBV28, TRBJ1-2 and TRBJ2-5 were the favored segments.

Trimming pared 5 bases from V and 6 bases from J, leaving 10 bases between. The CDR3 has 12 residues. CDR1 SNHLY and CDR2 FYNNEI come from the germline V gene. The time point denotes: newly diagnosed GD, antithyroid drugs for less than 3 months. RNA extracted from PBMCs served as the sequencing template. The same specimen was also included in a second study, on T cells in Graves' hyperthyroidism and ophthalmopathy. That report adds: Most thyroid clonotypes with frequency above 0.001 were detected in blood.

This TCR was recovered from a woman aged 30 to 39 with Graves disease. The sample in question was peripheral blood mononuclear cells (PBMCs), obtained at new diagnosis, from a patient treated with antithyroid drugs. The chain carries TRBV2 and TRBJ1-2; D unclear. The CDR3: CASSRVNDGYTF. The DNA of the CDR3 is TGTGCCAGCAGTCGTGTCAATGATGGCTACACCTTC.